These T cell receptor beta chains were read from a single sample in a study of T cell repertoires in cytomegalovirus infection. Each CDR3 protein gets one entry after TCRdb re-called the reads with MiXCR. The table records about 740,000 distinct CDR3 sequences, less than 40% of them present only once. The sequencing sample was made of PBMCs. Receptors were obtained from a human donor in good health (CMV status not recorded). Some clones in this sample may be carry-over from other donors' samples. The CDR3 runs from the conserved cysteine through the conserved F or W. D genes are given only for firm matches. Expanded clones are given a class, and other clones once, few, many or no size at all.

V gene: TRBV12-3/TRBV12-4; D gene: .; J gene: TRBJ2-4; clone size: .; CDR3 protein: CASSGLGGNENIQYF; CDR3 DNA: TGTGCCAGCAGTGGACTGGGGGGAAATGAAAACATTCAGTACTTC
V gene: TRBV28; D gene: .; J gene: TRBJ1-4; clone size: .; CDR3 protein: CATLRTGHEKLFF; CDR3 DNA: TGTGCCACCTTACGGACCGGGCATGAAAAACTGTTTTTT
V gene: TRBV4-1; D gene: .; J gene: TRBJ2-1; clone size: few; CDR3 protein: CASSRGFNEQFF; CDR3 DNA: TGCGCCAGCAGCCGAGGTTTTAATGAGCAGTTCTTC
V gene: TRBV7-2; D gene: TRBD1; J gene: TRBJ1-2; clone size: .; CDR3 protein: CASSLFPGTGSDYGYTF; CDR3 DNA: TGTGCCAGCAGCTTGTTCCCCGGGACAGGGTCGGACTATGGCTACACCTTC
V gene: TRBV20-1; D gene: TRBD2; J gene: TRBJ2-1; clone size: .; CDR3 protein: CSVTGLATHEQFF; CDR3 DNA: TGCAGTGTCACGGGACTAGCGACCCATGAGCAGTTCTTC
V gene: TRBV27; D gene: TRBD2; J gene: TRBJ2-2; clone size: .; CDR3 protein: CASSLNPSGYGGGELFF; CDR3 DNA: TGTGCCAGCAGTTTAAATCCTAGCGGGTATGGGGGCGGGGAGCTGTTTTTT
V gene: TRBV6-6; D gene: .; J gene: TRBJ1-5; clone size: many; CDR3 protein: CASRPGQGMDQPQHF; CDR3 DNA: TGTGCCAGCAGACCCGGCCAGGGGATGGATCAGCCCCAGCATTTT
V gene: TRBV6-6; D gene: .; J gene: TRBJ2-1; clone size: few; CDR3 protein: CASSYSLASSYNEQFF; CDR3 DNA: TGTGCCAGCAGTTACTCCCTTGCTAGCTCCTACAATGAGCAGTTCTTC
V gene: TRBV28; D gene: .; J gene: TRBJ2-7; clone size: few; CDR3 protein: CASSGPGGEQYF; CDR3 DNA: TGTGCCAGCAGTGGACCTGGGGGCGAGCAGTACTTC
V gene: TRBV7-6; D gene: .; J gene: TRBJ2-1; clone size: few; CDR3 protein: CASSLEGGISYNEQFF; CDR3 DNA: TGTGCCAGCAGCTTAGAGGGCGGGATATCCTACAATGAGCAGTTCTTC
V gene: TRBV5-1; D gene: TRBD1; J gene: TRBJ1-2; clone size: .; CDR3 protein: CASSLGQGGPHGYTF; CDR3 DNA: TGCGCCAGCAGCCTCGGACAGGGCGGACCCCATGGCTACACCTTC
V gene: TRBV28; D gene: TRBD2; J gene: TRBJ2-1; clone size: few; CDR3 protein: CATAKTSGSLHEQFF; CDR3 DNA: TGTGCCACCGCAAAAACTAGCGGGAGTTTACATGAGCAGTTCTTC
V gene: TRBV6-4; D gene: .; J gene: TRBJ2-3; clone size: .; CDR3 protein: CASSTSTGGGTDTQYF; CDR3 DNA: .
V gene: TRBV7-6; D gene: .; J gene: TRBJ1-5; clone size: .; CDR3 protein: CASSLIPNQPQHF; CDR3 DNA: TGTGCCAGCAGCTTAATTCCCAATCAGCCCCAGCATTTT
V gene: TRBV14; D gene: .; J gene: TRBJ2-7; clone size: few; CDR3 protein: CASSQVRADEQYF; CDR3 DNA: TGTGCCAGCAGCCAAGTTCGAGCAGACGAGCAGTACTTC
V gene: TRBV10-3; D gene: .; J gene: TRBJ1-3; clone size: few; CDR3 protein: CAISEGLNSGNTIYF; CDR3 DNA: TGTGCCATCAGTGAGGGATTAAATTCTGGAAACACCATATATTTT
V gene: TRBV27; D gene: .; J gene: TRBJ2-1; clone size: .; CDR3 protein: CASSSLLGGINYNEQFF; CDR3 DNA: TGTGCCAGCAGTTCACTGTTGGGCGGGATAAACTACAATGAGCAGTTCTTC
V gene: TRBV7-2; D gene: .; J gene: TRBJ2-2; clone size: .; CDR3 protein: CASSLSGQTNNGEMFF; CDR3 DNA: TGTGCAAGCAGCTTATCTGGGCAGACCAACAACGGGGAGATGTTTTTT
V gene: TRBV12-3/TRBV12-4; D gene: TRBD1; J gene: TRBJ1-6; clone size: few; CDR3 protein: CASSGPGQRPGLYNSPLHF; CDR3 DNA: TGTGCCAGCAGTGGGCCGGGACAGAGACCGGGACTCTATAATTCACCCCTCCACTTT
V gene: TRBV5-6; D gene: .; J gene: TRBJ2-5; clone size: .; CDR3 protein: CASSWGTQETQYF; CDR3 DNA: TGTGCCAGCAGCTGGGGGACGCAAGAGACCCAGTACTTC
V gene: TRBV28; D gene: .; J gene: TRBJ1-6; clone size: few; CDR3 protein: CASSVLWGENNSPLHF; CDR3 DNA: TGTGCCAGCAGTGTCCTTTGGGGGGAGAATAATTCACCCCTCCACTTT
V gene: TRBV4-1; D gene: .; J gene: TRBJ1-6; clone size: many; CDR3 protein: CASSQDRDGSPLHF; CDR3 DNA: TGCGCCAGCAGCCAAGATAGGGACGGATCACCCCTCCACTTT
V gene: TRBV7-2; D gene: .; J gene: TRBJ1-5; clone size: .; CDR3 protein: CASSPPVPSNQPQHF; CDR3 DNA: TGTGCCAGCAGCCCACCGGTCCCGAGCAATCAGCCCCAGCATTTT
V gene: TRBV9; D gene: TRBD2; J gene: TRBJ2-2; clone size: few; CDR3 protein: CASSVSSGRATELFF; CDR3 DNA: TGTGCCAGCAGCGTGAGTAGCGGGAGGGCCACGGAGCTGTTTTTT
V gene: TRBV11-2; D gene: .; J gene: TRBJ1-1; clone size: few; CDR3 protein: CASSAGTGGTEAFF; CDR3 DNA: TGTGCCAGCAGCGCGGGGACGGGCGGCACTGAAGCTTTCTTT
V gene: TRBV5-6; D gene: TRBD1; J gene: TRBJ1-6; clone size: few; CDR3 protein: CASSPAGQGNSPLHF; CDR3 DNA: TGTGCCAGCAGCCCTGCGGGACAGGGGAATTCACCCCTCCACTTT
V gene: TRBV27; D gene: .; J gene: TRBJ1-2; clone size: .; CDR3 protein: CASSQRNPNYGYTF; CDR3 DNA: TGTGCCAGCAGCCAGCGGAACCCTAACTATGGCTACACCTTC
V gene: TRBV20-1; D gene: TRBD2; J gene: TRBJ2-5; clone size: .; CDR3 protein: CSATTFTSGIEETQYF; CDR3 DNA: TGCAGTGCTACTACGTTTACTAGCGGGATAGAAGAGACCCAGTACTTC
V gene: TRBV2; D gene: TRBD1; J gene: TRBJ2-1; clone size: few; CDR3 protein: CASSQGQGRVQFF; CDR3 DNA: TGTGCCAGCAGTCAAGGACAGGGGAGGGTGCAGTTCTTC
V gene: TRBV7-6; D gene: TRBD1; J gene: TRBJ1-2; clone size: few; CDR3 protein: CASSSGWGQKDYGYTF; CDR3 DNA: TGTGCCAGCAGCTCCGGATGGGGACAGAAGGACTATGGCTACACCTTC
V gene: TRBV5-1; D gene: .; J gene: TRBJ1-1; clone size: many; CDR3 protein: CASSLERMNTEAFF; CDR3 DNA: TGTGCCAGCAGCTTAGAAAGGATGAACACTGAAGCTTTCTTT
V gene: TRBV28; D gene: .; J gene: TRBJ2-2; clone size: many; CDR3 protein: CASRRNTGELFF; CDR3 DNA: TGTGCCAGCAGGAGGAACACCGGGGAGCTGTTTTTT
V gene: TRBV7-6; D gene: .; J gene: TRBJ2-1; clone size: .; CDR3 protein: CASSEVHPYNEQFF; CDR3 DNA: TGTGCCAGCAGCGAGGTGCACCCATACAATGAGCAGTTCTTC
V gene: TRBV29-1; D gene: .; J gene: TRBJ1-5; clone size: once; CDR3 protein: CSVVAGNEPPHF; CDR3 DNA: TGCAGCGTTGTGGCAGGGAATGAGCCCCCGCATTTT
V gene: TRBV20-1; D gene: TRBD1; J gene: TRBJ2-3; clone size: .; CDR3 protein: CSARDSRGRVYQPDTQYF; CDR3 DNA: TGCAGTGCTAGAGATTCCAGGGGGCGCGTTTACCAGCCAGATACGCAGTATTTT
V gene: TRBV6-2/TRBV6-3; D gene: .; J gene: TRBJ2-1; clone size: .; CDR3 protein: CASSSDSRSYNEQFF; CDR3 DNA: TGTGCCAGCAGCTCGGACAGCCGTTCCTACAATGAGCAGTTCTTC
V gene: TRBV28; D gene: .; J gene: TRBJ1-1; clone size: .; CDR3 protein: CASRVNRLNTEAFF; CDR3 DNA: TGTGCCAGCAGGGTAAACAGGTTGAACACTGAAGCTTTCTTT
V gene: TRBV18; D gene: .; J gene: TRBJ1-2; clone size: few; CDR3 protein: CATSRQIYGYTF; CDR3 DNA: TGTGCCACCTCACGACAAATTTATGGCTACACCTTC
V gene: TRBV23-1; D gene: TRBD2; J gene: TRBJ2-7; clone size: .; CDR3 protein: CASSHPKEGLAGNYEQYF; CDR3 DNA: TGCGCCAGCAGTCACCCCAAAGAGGGACTAGCGGGAAACTACGAGCAGTACTTC
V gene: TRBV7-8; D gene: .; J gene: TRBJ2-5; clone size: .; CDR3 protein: CASSGANQETQYF; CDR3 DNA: TGTGCCAGCAGCGGCGCGAACCAAGAGACCCAGTACTTC
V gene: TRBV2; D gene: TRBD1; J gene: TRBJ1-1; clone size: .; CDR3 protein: CASSVIKGAGTEAFF; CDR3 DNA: TGTGCCAGCAGTGTAATAAAGGGGGCCGGGACTGAAGCTTTCTTT
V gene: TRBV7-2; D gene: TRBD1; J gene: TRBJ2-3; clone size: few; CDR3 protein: CASSKRDRKSTDTQYF; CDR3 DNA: TGTGCCAGCAGCAAGAGGGACAGAAAGAGCACAGATACGCAGTATTTT
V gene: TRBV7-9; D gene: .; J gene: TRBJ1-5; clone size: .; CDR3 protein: CASSSTWDQPQHF; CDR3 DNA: TGTGCCAGCAGCTCGACCTGGGATCAGCCCCAGCATTTT
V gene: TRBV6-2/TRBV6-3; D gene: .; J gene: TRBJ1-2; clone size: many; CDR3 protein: CASSTDTVTYGYTF; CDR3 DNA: TGTGCCAGCAGTACCGATACAGTTACCTATGGCTACACCTTC
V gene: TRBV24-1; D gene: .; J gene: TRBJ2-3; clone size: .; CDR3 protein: CATADGGTDTQYF; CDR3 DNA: TGTGCCACGGCTGATGGGGGCACAGATACGCAGTATTTT
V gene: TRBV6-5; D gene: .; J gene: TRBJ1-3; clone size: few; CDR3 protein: CASSYSSTNGNTIYF; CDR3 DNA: TGTGCCAGCAGTTACTCCTCCACAAATGGAAACACCATATATTTT
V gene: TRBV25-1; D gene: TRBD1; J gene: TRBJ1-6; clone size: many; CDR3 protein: CASWGQGGSPLHF; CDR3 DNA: TGTGCCAGCTGGGGACAGGGAGGTTCACCCCTCCACTTT
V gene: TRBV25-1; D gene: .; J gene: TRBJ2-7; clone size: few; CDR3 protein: CASSEYGGSSYEQYF; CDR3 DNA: TGTGCCAGCAGTGAATACGGCGGGTCCTCCTACGAGCAGTACTTC
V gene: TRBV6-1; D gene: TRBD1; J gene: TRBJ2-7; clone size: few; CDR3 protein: CASLRTGGTWQYF; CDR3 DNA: TGTGCCAGCCTTAGGACAGGGGGGACGTGGCAGTACTTC
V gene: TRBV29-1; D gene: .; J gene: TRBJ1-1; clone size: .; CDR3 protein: CSVVGRAEAFF; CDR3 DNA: TGCAGCGTCGTGGGGAGGGCTGAAGCTTTCTTT
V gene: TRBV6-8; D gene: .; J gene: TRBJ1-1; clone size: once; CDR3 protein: CASSYSPGRVGPSNTAAFF; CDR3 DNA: TGTGCCAGCAGTTACTCCCCGGGGAGGGTGGGACCTTCGAACACTGCCGCTTTCTTT
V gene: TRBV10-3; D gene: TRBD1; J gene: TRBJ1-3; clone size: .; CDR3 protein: CAISESQGIGGNTIYF; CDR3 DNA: TGTGCCATCAGTGAGTCACAGGGGATCGGTGGAAACACCATATATTTT